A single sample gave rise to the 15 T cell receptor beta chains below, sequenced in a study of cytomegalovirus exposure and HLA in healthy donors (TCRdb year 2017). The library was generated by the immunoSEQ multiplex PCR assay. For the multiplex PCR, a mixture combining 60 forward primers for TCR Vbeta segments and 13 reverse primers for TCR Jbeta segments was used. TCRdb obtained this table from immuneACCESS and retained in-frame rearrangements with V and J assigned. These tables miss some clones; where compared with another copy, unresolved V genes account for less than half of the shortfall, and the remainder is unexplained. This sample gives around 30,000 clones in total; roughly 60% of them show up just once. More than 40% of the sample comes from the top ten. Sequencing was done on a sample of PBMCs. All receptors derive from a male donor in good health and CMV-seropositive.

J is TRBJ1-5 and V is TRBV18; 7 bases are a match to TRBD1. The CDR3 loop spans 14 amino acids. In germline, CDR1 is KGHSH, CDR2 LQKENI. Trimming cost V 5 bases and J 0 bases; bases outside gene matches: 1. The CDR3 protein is CASSDRDSNQPQHF. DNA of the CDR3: TGTGCCAGCTCAGACAGGGATAGCAATCAGCCCCAGCATTTT. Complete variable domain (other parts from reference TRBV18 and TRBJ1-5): NAGVMQNPRHLVRRRGQEARLRCSPMKGHSHVYWYRQLPEEGLKFMVYLQKENIIDESGMPKERFSAEFPKEGPSILRIQQVVRGDSAAYFCASSDRDSNQPQHFGDGTRLSIL.

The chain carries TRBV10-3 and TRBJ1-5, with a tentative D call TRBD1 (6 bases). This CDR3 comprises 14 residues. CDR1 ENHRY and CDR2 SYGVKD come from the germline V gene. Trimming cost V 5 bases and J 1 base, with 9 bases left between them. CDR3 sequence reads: CAISTGQSNQPQHF. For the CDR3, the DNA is TGTGCCATCAGTACAGGACAGAGCAATCAGCCCCAGCATTTT.

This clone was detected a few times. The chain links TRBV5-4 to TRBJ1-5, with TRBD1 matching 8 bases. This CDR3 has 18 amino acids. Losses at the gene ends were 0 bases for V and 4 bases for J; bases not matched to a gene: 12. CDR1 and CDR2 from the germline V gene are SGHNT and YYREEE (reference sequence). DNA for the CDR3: TGTGCCAGCAGCTTGGGTCCGGGACAGGCGGGAATGAATCAGCCCCAGCATTTT. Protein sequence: CASSLGPGQAGMNQPQHF.

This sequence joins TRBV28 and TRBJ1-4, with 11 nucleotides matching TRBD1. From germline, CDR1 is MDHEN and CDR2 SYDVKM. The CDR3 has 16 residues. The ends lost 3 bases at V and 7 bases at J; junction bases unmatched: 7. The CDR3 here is CASSFGTGGRGEKLFF. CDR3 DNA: TGTGCCAGCAGTTTCGGGACAGGGGGGCGAGGTGAAAAACTGTTTTTT. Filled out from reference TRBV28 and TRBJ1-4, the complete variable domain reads DVKVTQSSRYLVKRTGEKVFLECVQDMDHENMFWYRQDPGLGLRLIYFSYDVKMKEKGDIPEGYSVSREKKERFSLILESASTNQTSMYLCASSFGTGGRGEKLFFGSGTQLSVL.

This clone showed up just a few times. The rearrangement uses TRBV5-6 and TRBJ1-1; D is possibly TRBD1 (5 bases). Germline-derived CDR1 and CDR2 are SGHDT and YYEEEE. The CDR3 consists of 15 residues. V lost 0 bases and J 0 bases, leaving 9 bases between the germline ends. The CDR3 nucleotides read TGTGCCAGCAGCTTGGTAGGGGCTTTGAACACTGAAGCTTTCTTT. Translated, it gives CASSLVGALNTEAFF.

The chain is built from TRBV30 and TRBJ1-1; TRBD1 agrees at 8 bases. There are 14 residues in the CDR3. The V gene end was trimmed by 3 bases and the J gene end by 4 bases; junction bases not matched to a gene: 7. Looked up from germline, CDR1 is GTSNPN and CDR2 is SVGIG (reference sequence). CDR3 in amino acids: CAWRWQGAITEAFF. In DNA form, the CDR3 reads TGTGCCTGGAGATGGCAGGGGGCCATCACTGAAGCTTTCTTT.

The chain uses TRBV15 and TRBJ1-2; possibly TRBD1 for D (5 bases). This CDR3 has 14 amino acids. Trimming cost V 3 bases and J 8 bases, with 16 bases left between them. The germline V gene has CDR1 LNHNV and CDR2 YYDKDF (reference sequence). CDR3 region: CATSSRGTARGYTF. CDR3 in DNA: TGTGCCACCAGCAGCCGGGGGACTGCGCGAGGCTACACCTTC.

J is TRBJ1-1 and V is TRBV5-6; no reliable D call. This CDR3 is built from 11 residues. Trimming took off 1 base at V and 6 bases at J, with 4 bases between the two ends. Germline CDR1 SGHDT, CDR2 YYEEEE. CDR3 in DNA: TGTGCCAGCAGCTTGATATCTGAAGCTTTCTTT. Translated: CASSLISEAFF. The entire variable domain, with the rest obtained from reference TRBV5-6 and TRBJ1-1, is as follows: DAGVTQSPTHLIKTRGQQVTLRCSPKSGHDTVSWYQQALGQGPQFIFQYYEEEERQRGNFPDRFSGHQFPNYSSELNVNALLLGDSALYLCASSLISEAFFGQGTRLTVV.

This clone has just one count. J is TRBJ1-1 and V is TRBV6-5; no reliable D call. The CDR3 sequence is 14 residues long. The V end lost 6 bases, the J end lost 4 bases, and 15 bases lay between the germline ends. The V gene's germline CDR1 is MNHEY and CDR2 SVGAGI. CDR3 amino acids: CASRLRAGSTEAFF. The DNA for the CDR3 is TGTGCCAGCAGATTGAGGGCGGGGAGCACTGAAGCTTTCTTT.

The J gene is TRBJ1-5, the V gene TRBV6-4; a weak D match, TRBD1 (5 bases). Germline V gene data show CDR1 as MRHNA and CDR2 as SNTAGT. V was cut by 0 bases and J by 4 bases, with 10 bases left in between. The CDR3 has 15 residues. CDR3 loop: CASSDSPGPNQPQHF. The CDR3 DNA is TGTGCCAGCAGTGACTCCCCAGGGCCGAATCAGCCCCAGCATTTT.

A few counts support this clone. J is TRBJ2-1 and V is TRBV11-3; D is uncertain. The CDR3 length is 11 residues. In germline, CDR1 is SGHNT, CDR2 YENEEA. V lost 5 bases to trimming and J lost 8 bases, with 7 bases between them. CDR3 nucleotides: TGTGCCAGCAGCCGTTGGCATGAGCAGTTCTTC. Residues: CASSRWHEQFF.

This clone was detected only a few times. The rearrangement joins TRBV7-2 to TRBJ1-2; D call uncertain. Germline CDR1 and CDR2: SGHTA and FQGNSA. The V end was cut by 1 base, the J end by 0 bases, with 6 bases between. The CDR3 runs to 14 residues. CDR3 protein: CASSLGVSNYGYTF. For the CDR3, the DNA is TGTGCCAGCAGCTTAGGAGTCTCTAACTATGGCTACACCTTC.

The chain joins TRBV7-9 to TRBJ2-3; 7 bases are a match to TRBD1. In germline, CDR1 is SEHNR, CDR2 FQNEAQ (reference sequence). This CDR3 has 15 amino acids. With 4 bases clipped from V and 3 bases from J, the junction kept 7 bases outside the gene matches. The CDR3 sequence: CASSSEGARTDTQYF. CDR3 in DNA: TGTGCCAGCAGCTCCGAGGGGGCAAGGACAGATACGCAGTATTTT. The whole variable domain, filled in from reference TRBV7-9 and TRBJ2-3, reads DTGVSQNPRHKITKRGQNVTFRCDPISEHNRLYWYRQTLGQGPEFLTYFQNEAQLEKSRLLSDRFSAERPKGSFSTLEIQRTEQGDSAMYLCASSSEGARTDTQYFGPGTRLTVL.

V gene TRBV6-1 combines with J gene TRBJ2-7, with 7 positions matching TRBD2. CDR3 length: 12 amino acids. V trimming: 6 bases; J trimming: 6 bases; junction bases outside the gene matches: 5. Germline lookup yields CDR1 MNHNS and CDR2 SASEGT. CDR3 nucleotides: TGTGCCAGCAGCCCAGGACTAGGCGAGCAGTACTTC. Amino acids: CASSPGLGEQYF.

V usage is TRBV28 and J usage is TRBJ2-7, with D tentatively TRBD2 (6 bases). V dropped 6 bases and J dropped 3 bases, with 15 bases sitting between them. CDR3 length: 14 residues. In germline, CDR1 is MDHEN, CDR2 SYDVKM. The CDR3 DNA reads TGTGCCAGCAGCGGGACTCTCAGACGCTACGAGCAGTACTTC. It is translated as CASSGTLRRYEQYF.